This T cell receptor beta chain was identified in a study of shared clonotypes between healthy human individuals. In the study overall: Those who served as donors were a couple of women and a few men between the ages of 18 and 49.

Naive CD8 cells comprised CD45RO-negative, CCR7-positively selected cells, excluding terminally differentiated effector memory CD45RA+ cells. Study-wide findings and caveats: Around 5% was the fraction of naive CD4 clonotypes found shared across several donors. Sorted-subset sequencing, rarefaction showed, was incomplete despite large depth.

On sorted subsets, replicate PCRs used 150 to 250 ng DNA, or some 28,000 T cell genomes. TCRdb's table, derived via immunoSEQ multiplex PCR, lists solely in-frame clones and lacks some. The sample has about 550,000 clones; 95% are singletons. This CDR3 has 13 amino acids. V dropped 8 bases and J dropped 4; count of bases not matched to a gene: 6. The V gene's germline CDR1 is LNHDA and CDR2 SQIVND (reference sequence). This clone was picked up a small number of times. Its antigen is not identified. This chain connects TRBV19 to TRBJ2-7; TRBD1 aligns across 9 bases. The receptor's source is a woman aged 30 to 39 in good health. Sequenced material: naive CD8+ T cells sorted from blood. Here the CDR3 DNA reads TGTGCCAGTTGTCCCGGGACAGGGTACGAGCAGTACTTC. Translation gives CASCPGTGYEQYF. The full variable domain, its missing parts supplied by reference TRBV19 and TRBJ2-7, is DGGITQSPKYLFRKEGQNVTLSCEQNLNHDAMYWYRQDPGQGLRLIYYSQIVNDFQKGDIAEGYSVSREKKESFPLTVTSAQKNPTAFYLCASCPGTGYEQYFGPGTRLTVT.